Listed here are 12 T cell receptor beta chains from one sample, sequenced in a study of cytomegalovirus exposure and HLA in healthy donors. It was with 60 Vbeta and 13 Jbeta primers that the PCR ran. Method: immunoSEQ multiplex PCR; TCRdb's copy keeps in-frame clones and lacks some. There are 110,000 to 150,000 clones in the sample; over 80% occur only once, and 1.2% lies in the top ten. Material: PBMCs. The receptors derive from a female donor in good health and CMV-seronegative.

The V call is TRBV27, the J call TRBJ2-5, with D perhaps TRBD1 (5 bases). Deletions cut 3 bases from V and 3 bases from J, with 14 bases between. The germline V gene encodes CDR1 MNHEY and CDR2 SMNVEV (reference sequence). CDR3 size: 15 residues. CDR3 region: CASSFQQGPEETQYF. CDR3 nucleotides: TGTGCCAGCAGTTTTCAGCAGGGTCCCGAAGAGACCCAGTACTTC.

The J gene is TRBJ2-3, the V gene TRBV10-1; 11 bases match TRBD2. The V gene end was trimmed by 5 bases and the J gene end by 0 bases; junction bases not matched to a gene: 7. The CDR3 has 17 residues. Germline lookup yields CDR1 WNHNN and CDR2 SYGVQD (reference sequence). CDR3 in amino acids: CASSNTTSGESTDTQYF. CDR3 DNA: TGCGCCAGCAGTAACACGACTAGCGGGGAAAGCACAGATACGCAGTATTTT.

Only a few counts were recorded for this clone. The gene calls are TRBV11-2 and TRBJ1-4; no clear D. This CDR3 contains 14 residues. Germline V CDR1 and CDR2: SGHAT, FQNNGV. Trimming left V 1 base short and J 4 bases short, with 7 bases between. The chain's CDR3 is CASSLGQVNEKLFF. The CDR3 DNA reads as TGTGCCAGCAGCTTAGGTCAGGTTAATGAAAAACTGTTTTTT. Looking up the rest from reference TRBV11-2 and TRBJ1-4 gives the full variable domain: EAGVAQSPRYKIIEKRQSVAFWCNPISGHATLYWYQQILGQGPKLLIQFQNNGVVDDSQLPKDRFSAERLKGVDSTLKIQPAKLEDSAVYLCASSLGQVNEKLFFGSGTQLSVL.

The rearrangement links TRBV29-1 to TRBJ1-1; the D gene is possibly TRBD1 (5 bases). Trimming cost V 2 bases and J 0 bases, with 10 bases left between them. This CDR3 has 14 amino acids. Germline V gives CDR1 SQVTM, CDR2 ANQGSEA. As DNA, the CDR3 is TGCAGCGTTGAACAGGGCGGAATGAACACTGAAGCTTTCTTT. Its protein product is CSVEQGGMNTEAFF.

The V and J genes are TRBV2 and TRBJ1-2; D remains unclear. The CDR3 extends over 13 amino acids. Trimming took 8 bases from V and 3 from J, leaving 13 bases between them. Per germline, CDR1 SNHLY and CDR2 FYNNEI. CDR3 in DNA: TGTGCCAGCGCCTTTGGGCGGGACTATGGCTACACCTTC. This translates into CASAFGRDYGYTF.

The J gene is TRBJ1-1, the V gene TRBV30; 7 nucleotides agree with TRBD1. The germline V gene encodes CDR1 GTSNPN and CDR2 SVGIG (reference sequence). V shed 4 bases and J 6 bases; nucleotides not matched to a gene: 11. This CDR3 is built from 14 residues. CDR3 sequence (DNA): TGTGCCTGGAATCGAGACAGGGTAATGCCTGAAGCTTTCTTT. This gives the protein CAWNRDRVMPEAFF.

This chain links TRBV4-1 with TRBJ2-1, with TRBD2 matching over 11 bases. The CDR3 contains 21 residues. The germline gives CDR1 MGHRA, CDR2 YSYEKL. J gave up 4 bases and V 0 bases, and 17 bases lay outside the gene matches. This CDR3 is CASSQEGEGLAATPGYNEQFF. CDR3 DNA sequence: TGCGCCAGCAGCCAAGAAGGGGAGGGACTAGCGGCCACTCCCGGGTACAATGAGCAGTTCTTC.

In this sample, this clone turned up a few times. The chain carries TRBV27 and TRBJ2-1; D ambiguous. CDR3 size: 13 residues. The germline V gene encodes CDR1 MNHEY and CDR2 SMNVEV (reference sequence). The germline V and J ends were trimmed by 2 bases and 5 bases, with 7 bases remaining between them. The CDR3 loop reads CASSLRSHNEQFF. In DNA, the CDR3 is TGTGCCAGCAGTTTACGGAGTCACAATGAGCAGTTCTTC.

V is TRBV29-1 and J is TRBJ2-5; 8 nucleotides agree with TRBD1. V gave up 3 bases and J gave up 4 bases; unmatched junction bases: 4. Germline V CDR1 and CDR2: SQVTM, ANQGSEA. CDR3 length equals 13 residues. The DNA of the CDR3 is TGCAGCGTTGATTCACAGGGGGGAGAGACCCAGTACTTC. This codes for CSVDSQGGETQYF.

V gene TRBV19 combines with J gene TRBJ2-7; 7 bases agree with TRBD1. The CDR3 runs to 14 residues. J was trimmed by 4 bases and V by 5 bases; bases with no gene match: 8. CDR1 and CDR2 from the germline V gene are LNHDA and SQIVND (reference sequence). The chain's CDR3 is CASSARDRFYEQYF. The DNA of the CDR3 is TGTGCCAGTAGTGCTCGGGACAGATTTTACGAGCAGTACTTC.

This chain links TRBV10-1 with TRBJ2-1, with TRBD2 identical over 9 bases. The CDR3 runs 16 residues. CDR1 WNHNN and CDR2 SYGVQD come from the germline V gene (reference sequence). V was clipped by 4 bases and J by 4 bases; unmatched bases: 8. CDR3 DNA: TGCGCCAGCAGTGCGGGAACTAGCGGGTCTTACAATGAGCAGTTCTTC. The encoded protein is CASSAGTSGSYNEQFF.

The CDR3 here is CASSFRGPNYGYTF. CDR3 nucleotide sequence: TGTGCCAGCAGTTTTCGGGGTCCCAACTATGGCTACACCTTC. The chain is built from TRBV27 and TRBJ1-2; no clear D gene. The CDR3 has 14 amino acids. CDR1 is MNHEY and CDR2 is SMNVEV in the germline V gene (reference sequence). Trimming removed 3 bases from V and 2 bases from J, with 10 bases in between.